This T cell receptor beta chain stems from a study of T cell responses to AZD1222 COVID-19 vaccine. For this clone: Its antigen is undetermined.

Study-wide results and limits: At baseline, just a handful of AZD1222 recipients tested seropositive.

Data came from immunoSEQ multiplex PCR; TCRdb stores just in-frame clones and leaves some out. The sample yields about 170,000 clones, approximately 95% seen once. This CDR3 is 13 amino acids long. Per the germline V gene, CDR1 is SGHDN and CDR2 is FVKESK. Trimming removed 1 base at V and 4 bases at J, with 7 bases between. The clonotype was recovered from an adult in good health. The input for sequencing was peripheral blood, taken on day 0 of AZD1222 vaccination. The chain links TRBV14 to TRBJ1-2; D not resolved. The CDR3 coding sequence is TGTGCCAGCAGCCAAGTGGTAGGCTATGGCTACACCTTC. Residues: CASSQVVGYGYTF.